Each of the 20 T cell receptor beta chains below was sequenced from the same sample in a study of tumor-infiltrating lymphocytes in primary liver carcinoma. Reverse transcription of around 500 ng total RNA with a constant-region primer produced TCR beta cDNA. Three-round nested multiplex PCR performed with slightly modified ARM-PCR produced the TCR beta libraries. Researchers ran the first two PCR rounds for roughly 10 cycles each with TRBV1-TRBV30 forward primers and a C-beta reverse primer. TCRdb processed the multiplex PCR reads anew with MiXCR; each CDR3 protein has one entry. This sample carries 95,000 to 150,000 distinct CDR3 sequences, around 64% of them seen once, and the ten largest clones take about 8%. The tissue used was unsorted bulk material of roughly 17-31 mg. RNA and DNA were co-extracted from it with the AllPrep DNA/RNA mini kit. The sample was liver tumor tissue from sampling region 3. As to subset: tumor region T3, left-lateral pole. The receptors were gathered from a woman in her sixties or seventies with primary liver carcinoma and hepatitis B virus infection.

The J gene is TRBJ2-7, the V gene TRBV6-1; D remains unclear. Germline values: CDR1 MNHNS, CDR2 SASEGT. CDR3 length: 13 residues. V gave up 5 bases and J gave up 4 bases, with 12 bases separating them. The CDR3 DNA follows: TGTGCCAGCAGTTCCAGGTACCTTTACGAGCAGTACTTC. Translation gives CASSSRYLYEQYF.

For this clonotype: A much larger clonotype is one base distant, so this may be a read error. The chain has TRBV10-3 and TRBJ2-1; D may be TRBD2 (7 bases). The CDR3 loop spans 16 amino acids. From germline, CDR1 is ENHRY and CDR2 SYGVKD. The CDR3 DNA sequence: TGTGCCATCAGTTCCGAGGGGGAGGGCCGGTTTAATGAGCAGCTCTTC. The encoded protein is CAISSEGEGRFNEQLF.

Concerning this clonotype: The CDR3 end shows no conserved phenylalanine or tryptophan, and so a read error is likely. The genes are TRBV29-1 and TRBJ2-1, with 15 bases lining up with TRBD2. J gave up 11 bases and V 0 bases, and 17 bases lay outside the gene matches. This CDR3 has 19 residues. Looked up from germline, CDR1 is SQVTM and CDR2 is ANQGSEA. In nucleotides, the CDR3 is TGCAGCGTTGAAGATCATTTACGGACTAGCGGGAGGGAGCGGAATAAGCAGTTCATC. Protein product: CSVEDHLRTSGRERNKQFI.

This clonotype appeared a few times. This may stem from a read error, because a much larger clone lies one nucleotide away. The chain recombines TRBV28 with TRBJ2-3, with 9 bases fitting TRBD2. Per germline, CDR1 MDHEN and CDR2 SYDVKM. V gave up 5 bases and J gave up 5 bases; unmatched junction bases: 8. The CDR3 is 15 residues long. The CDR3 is CASSSRGRAIDTQYF. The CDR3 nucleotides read TGTGCCAGCAGTAGTCGCGGGAGGGCCATAGATACGCAGTATTTT. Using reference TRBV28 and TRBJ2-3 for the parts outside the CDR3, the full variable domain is DVKVTQSSRYLVKRTGEKVFLECVQDMDHENMFWYRQDPGLGLRLIYFSYDVKMKEKGDIPEGYSVSREKKERFSLILESASTNQTSMYLCASSSRGRAIDTQYFGPGTRLTVL.

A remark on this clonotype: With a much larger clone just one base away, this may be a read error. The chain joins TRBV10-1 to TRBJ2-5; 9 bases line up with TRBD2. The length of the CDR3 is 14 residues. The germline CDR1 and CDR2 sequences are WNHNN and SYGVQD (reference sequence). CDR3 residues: CAGSERGAVETQYF. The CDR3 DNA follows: TGCGCCGGCAGTGAGCGGGGGGCAGTGGAGACCCAGTACTTC.

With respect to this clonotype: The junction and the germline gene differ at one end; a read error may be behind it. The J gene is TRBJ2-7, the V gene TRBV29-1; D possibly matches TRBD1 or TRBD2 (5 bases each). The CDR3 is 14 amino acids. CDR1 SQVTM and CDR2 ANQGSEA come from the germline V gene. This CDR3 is CSVVGARGVDEKYF. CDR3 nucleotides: TGCAGCGTTGTAGGCGCGAGGGGAGTCGACGAGAAGTACTTC.

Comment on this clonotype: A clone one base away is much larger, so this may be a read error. The CDR3 DNA reads TGTGCCAGCAGGGCGGGGGACAGTACCTACGAGCAGCACTTC. Protein product: CASRAGDSTYEQHF. The chain is built from TRBV5-4 and TRBJ2-7; D tentatively fits TRBD1 or TRBD2 (7 bases each). The CDR3 length is 14 residues. Germline V gives CDR1 SGHNT, CDR2 YYREEE (reference sequence).

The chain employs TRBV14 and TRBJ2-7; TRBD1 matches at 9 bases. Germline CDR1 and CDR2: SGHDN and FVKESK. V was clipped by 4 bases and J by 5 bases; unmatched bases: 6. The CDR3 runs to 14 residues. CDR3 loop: CASSRVGTGNEQYF. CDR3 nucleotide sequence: TGTGCCAGCAGCCGAGTAGGGACAGGGAACGAGCAGTACTTC.

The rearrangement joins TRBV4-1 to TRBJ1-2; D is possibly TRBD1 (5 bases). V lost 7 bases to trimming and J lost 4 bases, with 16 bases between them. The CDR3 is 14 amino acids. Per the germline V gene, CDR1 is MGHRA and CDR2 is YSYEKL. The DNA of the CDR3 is TGCGCCAGCAAGCTCGGGAGGGGTAGCTATGGCTACACCTTC. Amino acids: CASKLGRGSYGYTF.

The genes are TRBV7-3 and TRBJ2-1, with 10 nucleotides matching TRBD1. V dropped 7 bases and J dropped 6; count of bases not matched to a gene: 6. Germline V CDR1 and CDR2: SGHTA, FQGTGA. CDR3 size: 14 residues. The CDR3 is CASTLGQGFNEQFF. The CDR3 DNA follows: TGTGCCAGCACCCTGGGACAGGGGTTCAATGAGCAGTTCTTC.

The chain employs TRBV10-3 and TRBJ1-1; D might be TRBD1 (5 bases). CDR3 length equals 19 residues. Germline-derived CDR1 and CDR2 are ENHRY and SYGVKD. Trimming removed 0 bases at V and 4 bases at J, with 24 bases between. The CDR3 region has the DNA TGTGCCATCAGTGAGTCAAGGCGGTCTAAGGGGAAGGGCCGCACTGAAGCTTTCTTT. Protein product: CAISESRRSKGKGRTEAFF.

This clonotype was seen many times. This chain's CDR3 is CSAGGGNQPQHF. The CDR3 bases are TGCAGCGCGGGGGGGGGGAATCAGCCCCAGCATTTT. The chain employs TRBV29-1 and TRBJ1-5; D is possibly TRBD1 (5 bases). Trimming stripped 7 bases from V and 4 bases from J, with 11 bases between. The CDR3 consists of 12 residues. Germline CDR1 reads SQVTM; CDR2 reads ANQGSEA.

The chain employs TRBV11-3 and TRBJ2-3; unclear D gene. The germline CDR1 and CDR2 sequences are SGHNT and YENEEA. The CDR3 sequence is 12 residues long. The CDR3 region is CFSSLDADTQYF. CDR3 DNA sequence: TGTTTCAGCAGTTTAGATGCGGATACGCAGTATTTT.

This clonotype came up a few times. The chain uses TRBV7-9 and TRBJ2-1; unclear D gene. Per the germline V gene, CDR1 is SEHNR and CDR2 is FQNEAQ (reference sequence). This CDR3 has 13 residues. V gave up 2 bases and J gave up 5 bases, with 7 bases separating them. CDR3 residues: CASSLSQNNEQFF. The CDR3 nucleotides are TGTGCCAGCAGCTTAAGCCAAAACAATGAGCAGTTCTTC.

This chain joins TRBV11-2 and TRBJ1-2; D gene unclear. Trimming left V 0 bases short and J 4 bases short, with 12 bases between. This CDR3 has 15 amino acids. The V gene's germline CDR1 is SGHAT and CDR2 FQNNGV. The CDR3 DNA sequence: TGTGCCAGCAGCTTAGACCCAGTGGCCGTCTATGGCTACACCTTC. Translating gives CASSLDPVAVYGYTF.

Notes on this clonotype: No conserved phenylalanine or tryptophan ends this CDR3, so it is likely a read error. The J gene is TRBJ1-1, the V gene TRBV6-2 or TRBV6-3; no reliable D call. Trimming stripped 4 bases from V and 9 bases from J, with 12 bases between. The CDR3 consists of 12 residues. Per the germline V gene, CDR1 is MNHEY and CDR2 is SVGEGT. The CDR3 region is CASSLRRGKAFS. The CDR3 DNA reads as TGTGCCAGCAGTTTACGGAGAGGAAAAGCTTTCTCC.

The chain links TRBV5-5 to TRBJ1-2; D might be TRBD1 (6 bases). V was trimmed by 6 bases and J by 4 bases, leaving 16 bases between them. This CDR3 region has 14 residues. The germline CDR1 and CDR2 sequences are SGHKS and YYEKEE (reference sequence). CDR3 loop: CASNAPGGGYGYTF. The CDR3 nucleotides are TGTGCCAGCAACGCCCCGGGGGGCGGCTATGGCTACACCTTC.

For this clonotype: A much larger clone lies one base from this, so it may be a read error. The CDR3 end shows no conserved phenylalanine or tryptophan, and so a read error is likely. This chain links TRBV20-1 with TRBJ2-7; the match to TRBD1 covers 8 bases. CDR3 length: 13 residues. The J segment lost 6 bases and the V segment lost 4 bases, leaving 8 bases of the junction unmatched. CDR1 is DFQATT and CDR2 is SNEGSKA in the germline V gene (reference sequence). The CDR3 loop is CSANGDRRIEQYS. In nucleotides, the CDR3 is TGCAGTGCTAACGGGGACAGGAGAATCGAGCAGTACTCC.

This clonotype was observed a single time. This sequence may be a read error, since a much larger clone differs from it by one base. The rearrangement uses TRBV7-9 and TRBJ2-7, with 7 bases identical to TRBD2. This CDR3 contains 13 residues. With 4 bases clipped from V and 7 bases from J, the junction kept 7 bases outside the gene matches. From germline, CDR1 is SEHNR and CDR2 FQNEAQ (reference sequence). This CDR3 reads CASSSQRDVEQYF. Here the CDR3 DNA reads TGTGCCAGCAGCTCCCAGCGGGACGTGGAGCAGTACTTC.

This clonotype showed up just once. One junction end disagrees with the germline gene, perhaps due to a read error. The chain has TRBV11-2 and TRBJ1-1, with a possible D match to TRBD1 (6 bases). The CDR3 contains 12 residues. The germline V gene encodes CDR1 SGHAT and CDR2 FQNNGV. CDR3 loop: CASSLGDTEAYF. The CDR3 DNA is TGTGCCAGCAGCTTAGGGGACACTGAAGCTTACTTT.